These T cell receptor beta chains were read from a single sample in a study of CD8+ T cells in alopecia areata. Generated by immunoSEQ multiplex PCR, the TCRdb table keeps only in-frame clones and is missing some. The sample includes 90,000 to 150,000 clones, about half of them seen just once. The sample was CD4+ T cells sorted from blood, taken at week 4, from a patient treated with tofacitinib. Receptors were obtained from a human donor with alopecia areata. Each CDR3 is given with its conserved first and last residue. The D gene is left open where the match is weak. Size values are once, few and many counts, or a class for expanded clones, and some rows have none.

length	V	size	J	D	DNA	CDR3
14	TRBV5-1	few	TRBJ2-7	TRBD1	TGCGCCAGCAGCGTGGGACAGGGGAACTACGAGCAGTACTTC	CASSVGQGNYEQYF
15	TRBV2	-	TRBJ1-2	-	TGTGCCAGCAGTGTGGAGAGGAGGTCGAACTATGGCTACACCTTC	CASSVERRSNYGYTF
14	TRBV5-1	-	TRBJ2-1	TRBD1	TGCGCCAGCAGCCTGGGACAGGCGAAGGATGAGCAGTTCTTC	CASSLGQAKDEQFF
15	TRBV9	-	TRBJ1-2	TRBD1	TGTGCCAGCAGCATGATTTCGACAGGGTCTCATGGCTACACCTTC	CASSMISTGSHGYTF
13	TRBV15	few	TRBJ2-7	-	TGTGCCACCAGCAGAGGGGGGGCTGGGGAGCAGTACTTC	CATSRGGAGEQYF
15	TRBV30	few	TRBJ2-1	TRBD1	TGTGCCTGGAGTCCCCTGGGACAGGGGTACAATGAGCAGTTCTTC	CAWSPLGQGYNEQFF
13	TRBV25-1	few	TRBJ2-3	-	TGTGCCAGCAGTGACCCCAGGGGAAATACGCAGTATTTT	CASSDPRGNTQYF
18	TRBV4-1	-	TRBJ2-5	TRBD2	TGCGCCAGCAGCCAAGCTGTTCTAGCGGGGATAAACCAAGAGACCCAGTACTTC	CASSQAVLAGINQETQYF
13	TRBV5-1	few	TRBJ2-5	-	TGCGCCAGCAGCTTGTACCTCAGGGAGACCCAGTACTTC	CASSLYLRETQYF
15	TRBV30	-	TRBJ1-2	-	TGTGCCTGGAGCCCCTGGGGCCCGTCGATTTATGGCTACACCTTC	CAWSPWGPSIYGYTF
16	TRBV27	-	TRBJ2-1	TRBD2	TGTGCCAGCACCCTCCGGGGGAGCGGGACGAACAATGAGCAGTTCTTC	CASTLRGSGTNNEQFF
14	TRBV2	-	TRBJ1-5	-	TGTGCCAGTCAGCGGTCCCAGGGGACTCAGCCCCAGCATTTT	CASQRSQGTQPQHF
16	TRBV30	few	TRBJ2-3	TRBD2	TGTGCCTGGAGTGTAGGGGCTAGCGGGAGCTTGAATACGCAGTATTTT	CAWSVGASGSLNTQYF
15	TRBV4-1	once	TRBJ1-2	TRBD1	TGCGCCAGCAGCCAATTGGACAGGGAGACCTATGGCTACACCTTC	CASSQLDRETYGYTF